Each of the 18 T cell receptor beta chains below was sequenced from the same sample in a study of naive and memory T cell subsets. General study results and limits: A few larger clonotypes appeared in naive repertoires, especially CD8, possibly memory cells re-expressing CD45RA.

The beta constant-region primer was an equimolar mix of two oligonucleotides covering TRBC1 and TRBC2. The ligated cDNA underwent four PCR rounds using SP2 and nested alpha and beta constant-region primers. Via MiXCR, TCRdb re-called the UMI-ligation and nested PCR reads, giving one row per CDR3 protein. The sample carries approximately 150,000 distinct CDR3 sequences, 15% to 20% recorded once. Their antigens are not known. Sample: naive CD8+ T cells from blood. The receptors were sampled from a human donor in good health.

The chain recombines TRBV15 with TRBJ1-1; D unresolved. The V end was cut by 0 bases, the J end by 0 bases, with 5 bases between. The germline V gene encodes CDR1 LNHNV and CDR2 YYDKDF (reference sequence). The CDR3 sequence is 14 residues long. DNA of the CDR3: TGTGCCACCAGCAGAGAAGGCCTGAACACTGAAGCTTTCTTT. This codes for CATSREGLNTEAFF.

This clonotype was detected a few times. This sequence joins TRBV19 and TRBJ1-5; D uncertain. The V and J ends lost 7 bases and 3 bases respectively, with 16 bases between them. Germline CDR1 and CDR2: LNHDA and SQIVND (reference sequence). The CDR3 consists of 15 residues. Written as DNA, the CDR3 is TGTGCCAGTAACGAGCCACGGGAGATCAATCAGCCCCAGCATTTT. Amino acid sequence: CASNEPREINQPQHF. Combining the CDR3 with reference TRBV19 and TRBJ1-5 gives the whole variable domain DGGITQSPKYLFRKEGQNVTLSCEQNLNHDAMYWYRQDPGQGLRLIYYSQIVNDFQKGDIAEGYSVSREKKESFPLTVTSAQKNPTAFYLCASNEPREINQPQHFGDGTRLSIL.

This rearrangement joins TRBV29-1 to TRBJ2-1; TRBD2 matches at 9 bases. The CDR3 consists of 16 residues. V lost 2 bases to trimming and J lost 5 bases; unmatched junction nucleotides: 10. The germline gives CDR1 SQVTM, CDR2 ANQGSEA. CDR3 bases: TGCAGCGTTGAATTTAGCGGGAGAGGTGTAAACAATGAGCAGTTCTTC. Amino acids: CSVEFSGRGVNNEQFF.

The chain couples TRBV27 to TRBJ2-5; TRBD1 matches at 8 bases. The CDR3 is made up of 14 amino acids. Germline trimming cut 5 bases from V and 0 bases from J; bases unmatched to any gene: 2. Germline CDR1 MNHEY, CDR2 SMNVEV (reference sequence). The chain's CDR3 is CASSGQGYQETQYF. DNA for the CDR3: TGTGCCAGCAGTGGACAGGGCTACCAAGAGACCCAGTACTTC.

This chain connects TRBV2 to TRBJ2-1; TRBD2 matches 9 bases. The V segment lost 10 bases and the J segment 8 bases; nucleotides outside the gene matches: 12. In germline, CDR1 is SNHLY, CDR2 FYNNEI. The length of the CDR3 is 14 residues. CDR3 nucleotides: TGTGCCATAAGCACAGGGACTAGCTCCCATGAGCAGTTCTTC. It encodes CAISTGTSSHEQFF.

V usage is TRBV5-1 and J usage is TRBJ2-7; TRBD1 might be the D (6 bases). Germline V gene lookup returns CDR1 SGHRS and CDR2 YFSETQ. The V end lost 4 bases, the J end lost 5 bases, and 16 bases lay between the germline ends. This CDR3 comprises 14 residues. The CDR3 DNA follows: TGCGCCAGCAGCGACGCACAGGGCTGGGACGAGCAGTACTTC. This codes for CASSDAQGWDEQYF.

CDR3 in DNA: TGTGCCAGCAGTTACTCTTTGAGCGGACAGGGGCCTAGGCAGCCCCAGCATTTT. Its protein product is CASSYSLSGQGPRQPQHF. The chain employs TRBV6-2 or TRBV6-3 and TRBJ1-5, with 9 bases lining up with TRBD1. The CDR3 length is 18 residues. Germline V CDR1 and CDR2: MNHEY, SVGEGT. The J segment lost 7 bases and the V segment lost 0 bases, leaving 13 bases of the junction unmatched.

This clonotype was seen a few times. The chain has TRBV7-6 and TRBJ2-1, with D tentatively TRBD1 (6 bases). Germline-derived CDR1 and CDR2 are SGHVS and FNYEAQ. The CDR3 totals 13 residues. V was clipped by 4 bases and J by 8 bases, with 12 bases between them. As DNA, the CDR3 is TGTGCCAGCAGCTCTATCAAGGGGGATGAGCAGTTCTTC. This gives the protein CASSSIKGDEQFF. The whole variable domain, remainder taken from reference TRBV7-6 and TRBJ2-1, is GAGVSQSPRYKVTKRGQDVALRCDPISGHVSLYWYRQALGQGPEFLTYFNYEAQQDKSGLPNDRFSAERPEGSISTLTIQRTEQRDSAMYRCASSSIKGDEQFFGPGTRLTVL.

The chain couples TRBV10-1 to TRBJ2-1; D is possibly TRBD1 (6 bases). V was clipped by 3 bases and J by 0 bases, with 12 bases between them. Germline CDR1 WNHNN, CDR2 SYGVQD (reference sequence). CDR3 size: 16 residues. For the CDR3, the DNA is TGCGCCAGCAGTGAAACAGGGTTTAGCTCCTACAATGAGCAGTTCTTC. Translating it yields CASSETGFSSYNEQFF.

The chain links TRBV7-9 to TRBJ1-4; 7 bases line up with TRBD1. Trimming took 4 bases from V and 5 from J; bases not matched to a gene: 13. This CDR3 is built from 17 residues. Germline assignment: CDR1 SEHNR and CDR2 FQNEAQ (reference sequence). The DNA for the CDR3 is TGTGCCAGCAGCTCATCACCCCCCGGGACAGCGAATGAAAAACTGTTTTTT. Residues: CASSSSPPGTANEKLFF. Complete variable domain (other parts from reference TRBV7-9 and TRBJ1-4): DTGVSQNPRHKITKRGQNVTFRCDPISEHNRLYWYRQTLGQGPEFLTYFQNEAQLEKSRLLSDRFSAERPKGSFSTLEIQRTEQGDSAMYLCASSSSPPGTANEKLFFGSGTQLSVL.

The chain couples TRBV7-9 to TRBJ2-7; a weak D match, TRBD2 (6 bases). Trimming left V 1 base short and J 6 bases short, with 10 bases between. CDR1 is SEHNR and CDR2 is FQNEAQ in the germline V gene (reference sequence). CDR3 size: 13 residues. The CDR3 region is CASSLGLGGEQYF. The CDR3 region has the DNA TGTGCCAGCAGCTTAGGCCTGGGGGGCGAGCAGTACTTC.

This clonotype was picked up a small number of times. This chain joins TRBV28 and TRBJ1-5, with 8 bases lining up with TRBD1. The trim removed 5 bases at V and 9 bases at J, leaving 6 bases unmatched. Germline assignment: CDR1 MDHEN and CDR2 SYDVKM. The CDR3 runs 13 residues. The CDR3 is CASSPRQGPPQHF. The CDR3 DNA is TGTGCCAGCAGTCCAAGACAGGGGCCGCCCCAGCATTTT. Complete variable domain (other parts from reference TRBV28 and TRBJ1-5): DVKVTQSSRYLVKRTGEKVFLECVQDMDHENMFWYRQDPGLGLRLIYFSYDVKMKEKGDIPEGYSVSREKKERFSLILESASTNQTSMYLCASSPRQGPPQHFGDGTRLSIL.

V and J are TRBV29-1 and TRBJ2-7, with D perhaps TRBD1 (6 bases). Germline V gives CDR1 SQVTM, CDR2 ANQGSEA. Trimming removed 7 bases at V and 2 bases at J, with 12 bases between. The CDR3 sequence is 12 residues long. CDR3 in DNA: TGCAGCGCGACAGGTCGAACCTACGAGCAGTACTTC. The encoded protein is CSATGRTYEQYF.

The table lists this clonotype with a few counts. The chain links TRBV27 to TRBJ2-7; 7 bases align to TRBD2. V dropped 5 bases and J dropped 2; count of bases not matched to a gene: 9. Germline CDR1 and CDR2: MNHEY and SMNVEV (reference sequence). The CDR3 covers 15 residues. CDR3 sequence (DNA): TGTGCCAGCAGTGGGGAGGGCACGTCGCCCTACGAGCAGTACTTC. It yields the protein CASSGEGTSPYEQYF.

This clonotype was observed once. V gene TRBV29-1 combines with J gene TRBJ1-2, with TRBD1 matching 7 bases. Trimming cost V 3 bases and J 8 bases; bases outside gene matches: 6. This CDR3 has 12 amino acids. Germline CDR1 SQVTM, CDR2 ANQGSEA. The CDR3, as DNA: TGCAGCGTTGACCGGGACAGTCACGGCTACACCTTC. Amino acids: CSVDRDSHGYTF.

This clonotype was detected a few times. The chain employs TRBV24-1 and TRBJ2-4; D is ambiguous. The V end lost 0 bases, the J end lost 0 bases, and 8 bases lay between the germline ends. The CDR3 loop spans 16 amino acids. The germline V gene has CDR1 KGHDR and CDR2 SFDVKD. CDR3 nucleotides: TGTGCCACCAGTGATTTGAGCACAACAGCCAAAAACATTCAGTACTTC. Encoded protein: CATSDLSTTAKNIQYF.

The J gene is TRBJ2-7, the V gene TRBV7-2; D remains unclear. V gave up 4 bases and J gave up 3 bases, with 7 bases separating them. Per germline, CDR1 SGHTA and CDR2 FQGNSA. The CDR3 loop spans 12 amino acids. The CDR3 protein is CASSSTHYEQYF. DNA for the CDR3: TGTGCCAGCAGCTCAACGCACTACGAGCAGTACTTC. Full variable domain (remainder filled in from reference TRBV7-2 and TRBJ2-7): GAGVSQSPSNKVTEKGKDVELRCDPISGHTALYWYRQSLGQGLEFLIYFQGNSAPDKSGLPSDRFSAERTGGSVSTLTIQRTQQEDSAVYLCASSSTHYEQYFGPGTRLTVT.

The chain recombines TRBV6-6 with TRBJ2-4; a weak D match, TRBD2 (5 bases). Trimming took 5 bases from V and 8 from J, leaving 10 bases between them. CDR3 length: 12 amino acids. The V gene's germline CDR1 is MNHNY and CDR2 SVGAGI (reference sequence). The CDR3 DNA is TGTGCCAGCAGTCACGGAGGAGACATTCAGTACTTC. Its protein product is CASSHGGDIQYF.